These T cell receptor beta chains were read from a single sample in a study of TIL therapy for anti-PD-1-resistant metastatic lung cancer. The protocol was immunoSEQ multiplex PCR, while the TCRdb copy is restricted to in-frame clones and leaves out a portion. The sample has approximately 97,000 clones, approximately 65% seen once. Source: tumor tissue, taken at baseline. These receptors all stem from a person between 30 and 79 years old with non-small cell lung cancer. CDR3s include the opening cysteine and the closing phenylalanine or tryptophan. Each record gives: clone size, V gene, D gene, J gene, CDR3 protein, CDR3 DNA. D genes are given only for firm matches. Expanded clones are given a class, and other clones once, few, many or no size at all.

NA	TRBV9	NA	TRBJ2-3	CASSVIGWGSDTQYF	TGTGCCAGCAGCGTAATTGGATGGGGGTCAGATACGCAGTATTTT
few	TRBV5-6	NA	TRBJ2-7	CASSSGPHYEQYF	TGTGCCAGCAGCTCGGGACCTCATTACGAGCAGTACTTC
NA	TRBV10-3	NA	TRBJ2-6	CAISDHGRSGANVLTF	TGTGCCATCAGTGATCATGGGCGCTCTGGGGCCAACGTCCTGACTTTC
few	TRBV10-3	NA	TRBJ1-1	CAISPGTEAFF	TGTGCCATCAGTCCGGGGACTGAAGCTTTCTTT
NA	TRBV3-1/TRBV3-2	TRBD2	TRBJ2-3	CASSLGGASTDTQYF	TGTGCCAGCAGCCTCGGGGGGGCCAGCACAGATACGCAGTATTTT
NA	TRBV6-5	TRBD1	TRBJ1-2	CASRPGGDYGYTF	TGTGCCAGCAGGCCAGGGGGCGACTATGGCTACACCTTC
few	TRBV7-9	NA	TRBJ2-7	CASSFGRDSEQYF	TGTGCCAGCAGCTTCGGCAGGGATTCCGAGCAGTACTTC
few	TRBV28	TRBD1	TRBJ1-5	CASSLSSDRLGVQPQHF	TGTGCCAGCAGTTTATCCTCGGACAGGCTAGGGGTCCAGCCCCAGCATTTT
few	TRBV28	NA	TRBJ2-1	CASFTPGLLYGEQFF	TGTGCCAGCTTTACGCCGGGACTCCTCTACGGAGAGCAGTTCTTC
NA	TRBV7-3	TRBD2	TRBJ2-1	CASSPNRLAGGSEQFF	TGTGCCAGCAGCCCGAACAGGCTAGCGGGAGGGTCTGAGCAGTTCTTC
NA	TRBV5-1	TRBD2	TRBJ2-3	CASSLRTSGGADTDTQYF	TGCGCCAGCAGCTTGAGGACTAGCGGGGGGGCTGACACAGATACGCAGTATTTT
once	TRBV7-9	NA	TRBJ2-7	CASTPGYEQYF	TGTGCCAGCACCCCGGGTTACGAGCAGTACTTC
NA	TRBV5-8	NA	TRBJ2-4	CASSLAPPGGRDIQYF	TGTGCCAGCAGCTTGGCCCCCCCAGGGGGGCGAGACATTCAGTACTTC
NA	TRBV28	NA	TRBJ2-5	CASRPLDSPGETQYF	TGTGCCAGCAGACCCCTGGACAGTCCGGGGGAGACCCAGTACTTC
few	TRBV14	NA	TRBJ2-2	CASSQDQRAAGELFF	TGTGCCAGCAGCCAAGATCAACGGGCCGCCGGGGAGCTGTTTTTT
NA	TRBV5-4	NA	TRBJ2-1	CASSTFGVGDEQFF	TGTGCCAGCAGCACCTTTGGGGTGGGGGATGAGCAGTTCTTC
NA	TRBV27	NA	TRBJ1-5	CASSLSMGALGQPQHF	TGTGCCAGCAGTTTATCGATGGGGGCGCTCGGTCAGCCCCAGCATTTT
NA	TRBV5-1	NA	TRBJ2-5	CASRGPNSQETQYF	TGCGCCAGCAGGGGACCGAACAGCCAAGAGACCCAGTACTTC
NA	TRBV6-4	TRBD1	TRBJ2-3	CASSDSGGQGTDTQYF	TGTGCCAGCAGTGACTCGGGGGGACAGGGGACAGATACGCAGTATTTT
once	TRBV7-2	TRBD1	TRBJ2-7	CASSQQGYFNEQYF	TGTGCCAGCAGCCAACAGGGGTACTTCAACGAGCAGTACTTC
NA	TRBV7-2	TRBD1	TRBJ1-2	CASSLFRDRGGGNYGYTF	TGTGCCAGCAGCTTATTCCGGGACAGGGGAGGGGGAAACTATGGCTACACCTTC
NA	TRBV6-5	NA	TRBJ1-1	CASSRTVNTEAFF	TGTGCCAGCAGTCGGACGGTGAACACTGAAGCTTTCTTT
many	TRBV7-6	NA	TRBJ2-1	CASTPQGSSYNEQFF	TGTGCCAGCACCCCCCAGGGGAGCTCCTACAATGAGCAGTTCTTC
NA	TRBV28	NA	TRBJ1-1	CASSLPSGTFF	TGTGCCAGCAGTCTCCCCTCAGGAACTTTCTTT
NA	TRBV9	TRBD2	TRBJ2-5	CASTEAGTRLETQYF	TGTGCCAGCACGGAAGCCGGGACTAGGTTGGAGACCCAGTACTTC
NA	TRBV4-2	NA	TRBJ1-5	CASSRDGTPNQPQHF	TGTGCCAGCAGCCGAGACGGGACACCGAATCAGCCCCAGCATTTT
NA	TRBV27	TRBD1	TRBJ1-1	CASAPFRDRGYTEAFF	TGTGCCAGCGCGCCCTTCCGGGACAGGGGATACACTGAAGCTTTCTTT
NA	TRBV5-5	TRBD2	TRBJ2-7	CASSLVLASGIYEQYF	TGTGCCAGCAGCTTGGTTCTTGCTAGCGGGATCTACGAGCAGTACTTC
NA	TRBV5-1	NA	TRBJ2-3	CASSPTTTSTDTQYF	TGCGCCAGCAGCCCGACTACCACTAGCACAGATACGCAGTATTTT
NA	TRBV27	TRBD2	TRBJ2-3	CASSPLKREIDTQYF	TGTGCCAGCAGCCCCCTAAAGCGGGAGATAGATACGCAGTATTTT
NA	TRBV11-2	NA	TRBJ2-3	CASSAWPGTDTQYF	TGTGCCAGCAGCGCATGGCCCGGGACAGATACGCAGTATTTT
NA	TRBV28	TRBD1	TRBJ1-6	CASSLTKTGGHSPLHF	TGTGCCAGCAGTTTGACAAAGACAGGGGGCCATTCACCCCTCCACTTT
NA	TRBV7-8	NA	TRBJ1-1	CASSLVWTVEAFF	TGTGCCAGCAGCTTAGTCTGGACAGTTGAAGCTTTCTTT
NA	TRBV18	NA	TRBJ1-5	CASSPGGGNSNQPQHF	TGTGCCAGCTCACCCGGCGGGGGGAATAGCAATCAGCCCCAGCATTTT
NA	TRBV7-2	NA	TRBJ2-2	CASSSRVAGELFF	TGTGCCAGCAGCTCCAGGGTTGCCGGGGAGCTGTTTTTT
NA	TRBV7-3	TRBD2	TRBJ2-5	CASSSGGAGETQYF	TGTGCCAGCAGCTCCGGGGGGGCCGGAGAGACCCAGTACTTC
once	TRBV30	NA	TRBJ1-6	CAWRATPTDPRGSPLHF	TGTGCCTGGAGAGCCACGCCGACAGACCCCAGGGGTTCACCCCTCCACTTT
NA	TRBV4-2	NA	TRBJ2-3	CASSRDGGTGTDTQYF	TGTGCCAGCAGCCGGGACGGCGGGACCGGCACAGATACGCAGTATTTT
NA	TRBV7-6	TRBD1	TRBJ2-5	CASSRPGQGETQYF	TGTGCCAGCAGCCGTCCGGGACAGGGGGAGACCCAGTACTTC
NA	TRBV2	NA	TRBJ2-1	CASSGDGNEQFF	TGTGCCAGCAGTGGGGATGGCAATGAGCAGTTCTTC
NA	TRBV5-4	TRBD2	TRBJ2-1	CASRGLSGGKYNEQFF	TGTGCCAGCAGGGGGCTGTCGGGAGGAAAATACAATGAGCAGTTCTTC
NA	TRBV4-2	NA	TRBJ2-5	CASSQGRGTQYF	TGTGCCAGCAGCCAAGGGCGGGGCACCCAGTACTTC
few	TRBV18	NA	TRBJ1-5	CASSQEERQPQHF	TGTGCCAGCTCACAGGAAGAGAGGCAGCCCCAGCATTTT
few	TRBV19	TRBD1	TRBJ1-1	CASSSGQGMNTEAFF	TGTGCCAGTAGTTCTGGACAGGGAATGAACACTGAAGCTTTCTTT
NA	TRBV27	TRBD2	TRBJ2-1	CASSPGTSGYNEQFF	TGTGCCAGCAGTCCCGGGACTAGCGGATACAATGAGCAGTTCTTC
NA	TRBV6-2/TRBV6-3	TRBD2	TRBJ2-7	CASSYSGGRSHEQYF	TGTGCCAGCAGTTACTCTGGCGGGAGGTCTCACGAGCAGTACTTC
few	TRBV28	NA	TRBJ1-6	CASSWINSPLHF	TGTGCCAGCAGTTGGATAAATTCACCCCTCCACTTT
NA	TRBV18	TRBD2	TRBJ2-2	CASSLESGASNTGELFF	TGTGCCAGCTCACTCGAAAGCGGGGCCTCGAACACCGGGGAGCTGTTTTTT
few	TRBV10-3	NA	TRBJ2-3	CATLTGEGPHTQYF	TGTGCCACTTTGACTGGAGAGGGACCCCATACGCAGTATTTT
NA	TRBV6-5	NA	TRBJ1-6	CASSFTVGRNSPLHF	TGTGCCAGCAGCTTCACGGTTGGGAGAAATTCACCCCTCCACTTT
NA	TRBV24-1	NA	TRBJ1-1	CATSDQDSEAFF	TGTGCCACCAGTGACCAGGACTCTGAAGCTTTCTTT
once	TRBV13	NA	TRBJ1-1	CASSLARLAAFF	TGTGCCAGCAGCTTAGCGAGGTTGGCAGCTTTCTTT
NA	TRBV9	NA	TRBJ2-7	CASSPFPDQYEQYF	TGTGCCAGCAGCCCTTTCCCGGACCAGTACGAGCAGTACTTC
NA	TRBV28	TRBD2	TRBJ2-7	CASGSSGSPFPYEQYF	TGTGCCAGCGGTTCTAGCGGGAGTCCTTTTCCCTACGAGCAGTACTTC
NA	TRBV9	TRBD2	TRBJ2-2	CASSVGGSVYTGELFF	TGTGCCAGCAGCGTCGGCGGGAGTGTGTACACCGGGGAGCTGTTTTTT
NA	TRBV4-1	NA	TRBJ2-2	CASSQGTRGSGELFF	TGCGCCAGCAGCCAAGGGACAAGAGGGTCCGGGGAGCTGTTTTTT
NA	TRBV7-2	TRBD1	TRBJ1-2	CASSLGTGVVGYGYTF	TGTGCCAGCAGCTTAGGGACAGGGGTAGTCGGCTATGGCTACACCTTC
once	TRBV11-3	TRBD2	TRBJ2-1	CASSFRGSSYNEQFF	TGTGCCAGCAGCTTTCGCGGGAGCTCCTACAATGAGCAGTTCTTC
once	TRBV6-5	TRBD2	TRBJ2-5	CASSWAAGEYQETQYF	TGTGCCAGCAGTTGGGCAGCGGGGGAGTACCAAGAGACCCAGTACTTC